This T cell receptor beta chain was captured in a study of blood T cell repertoires in COVID-19. Study at large: Both acute and convalescent COVID-19 samples were obtained from the United States, Italy and Spain.

As handled by the study authors: For nucleated cells, counts were estimated from reference gene primer amplification. The method was immunoSEQ multiplex PCR; TCRdb's version includes in-frame clones alone and lacks a portion of them. That table furnishes V, J and clone size, whereas the DNA furnished D and trimming. The sample lists approximately 35,000 clones, about 82% occurring once. This clone turned up a few times. Sequencing input: peripheral blood. The origin of this receptor is a man in his 60s with active COVID-19.

This chain's CDR3 is CASSFGPDRPWYTF. CDR3 in DNA: TGTGCCAGCAGCTTCGGGCCCGACAGGCCGTGGTACACCTTC. The V gene is TRBV7-9, the J gene TRBJ1-2; perhaps TRBD1 as D (6 bases). Germline CDR1 reads SEHNR; CDR2 reads FQNEAQ (reference sequence). The V gene lost 3 bases and the J gene lost 11 bases, with 19 bases spanning the gap. This CDR3 has 14 residues.